Listed here are 17 T cell receptor beta chains from one sample, sequenced in a study of T cells in Graves' hyperthyroidism and ophthalmopathy (dated by TCRdb to about 2019). The library was generated by multiplex PCR. The sample was run on an Illumina HiSeq 2000. The TCR beta CDR3 regions were amplified from RNA transcripts. The first round of RT-PCR for the TCR CDR3 was performed with the HTBI primer set and the Qiagen OneStep RT-PCR kit. The raw public reads went through TCRdb reprocessing: fastp at Q25, MiXCR clone calling, in-frame beta chains kept. Rows matching on CDR3 protein sequence are summarized as one entry with the most common DNA and genes. This sample gives more than 300,000 distinct CDR3 sequences in total; 15% to 20% of them show up just once. Clones ranked in the top ten supply 35% to 50% of the sample. Sequencing input: blood. These receptors were collected from a man younger than 35 with Graves' ophthalmopathy.

The chain uses TRBV3-1 and TRBJ2-2; TRBD2 agrees at 11 bases. The CDR3 length is 18 residues. V lost 6 bases to trimming and J lost 7 bases; unmatched junction nucleotides: 16. Germline-derived CDR1 and CDR2 are LGHDT and YNNKEL (reference sequence). CDR3 protein: CASRKGPLSGGAGGELFF. The CDR3 DNA follows: TGTGCCAGCAGAAAGGGCCCCCTTAGCGGGGGGGCCGGCGGGGAGCTGTTTTTT.

This clonotype was counted only a few times. The J gene is TRBJ2-1, the V gene TRBV10-3, with 10 bases that match TRBD2. In germline, CDR1 is ENHRY, CDR2 SYGVKD. V dropped 9 bases and J dropped 4; count of bases not matched to a gene: 3. There are 13 residues in the CDR3. CDR3 sequence (DNA): TGTGCCATTGCGGGACTAGCGTACAATGAGCAGTTCTTC. Translated, it gives CAIAGLAYNEQFF.

V usage is TRBV29-1 and J usage is TRBJ2-2, with 8 bases that match TRBD2. Germline-derived CDR1 and CDR2 are SQVTM and ANQGSEA. CDR3 size: 14 residues. Losses at the gene ends were 8 bases for V and 2 bases for J; bases not matched to a gene: 7. CDR3 coding DNA: TGCAGCACCAGCGGGGGCCTTAACACCGGGGAGCTGTTTTTT. Translating it yields CSTSGGLNTGELFF.

There are many counts of this clonotype. This chain connects TRBV27 to TRBJ1-5; possible D gene TRBD1, 6 bases. V was clipped by 2 bases and J by 0 bases, with 11 bases between them. This CDR3 region has 16 residues. Germline V lookup: CDR1 MNHEY, CDR2 SMNVEV (reference sequence). This CDR3 is CASSLGGAYSNQPQHF. CDR3 in DNA: TGTGCCAGCAGTTTAGGGGGGGCCTATAGCAATCAGCCCCAGCATTTT.

A few counts support this clonotype. The chain joins TRBV6-4 to TRBJ1-5; the match to TRBD1 covers 8 bases. The V and J ends lost 4 bases and 6 bases, in that order; junction bases with no gene match: 5. CDR1 and CDR2 from the germline V gene are MRHNA and SNTAGT. This CDR3 is 14 amino acids long. The CDR3, as DNA: TGTGCCAGCAGTGCCCAGGGGGCGGCTCAGCCCCAGCATTTT. Translation: CASSAQGAAQPQHF.

This clonotype has a handful of counts. The chain links TRBV11-2 to TRBJ1-3; no clear D. The V gene lost 5 bases and the J gene lost 0 bases, with 11 bases spanning the gap. This CDR3 has 15 amino acids. Germline-derived CDR1 and CDR2 are SGHAT and FQNNGV. The CDR3, as DNA: TGTGCCAGCAGCCCCCGTGGCCCCTCTGGAAACACCATATATTTT. Translation: CASSPRGPSGNTIYF.

This clonotype was seen only a few times. The chain has TRBV6-1 and TRBJ2-1; a possible D gene is TRBD2 (6 bases). The V gene's germline CDR1 is MNHNS and CDR2 SASEGT. The CDR3 extends over 15 amino acids. V lost 4 bases and J lost 3, with 13 bases in between. The CDR3 DNA reads as TGTGCCAGCAGTGGGGACTGGGGCCACTACAATGAGCAGTTCTTC. Protein sequence: CASSGDWGHYNEQFF.

This clonotype occurred many times. This chain joins TRBV11-1 and TRBJ1-2; TRBD1 matches 7 bases. With 6 bases clipped from V and 6 bases from J, the junction kept 19 bases outside the gene matches. The CDR3 is 17 amino acids. CDR1 and CDR2 from the germline V gene are SGHAT and FQDESV (reference sequence). The CDR3 coding sequence is TGTGCCAGCAGACCTACAGGACAGGTCGGCGCGGTCCATGGCTACACCTTC. This translates into CASRPTGQVGAVHGYTF. Variable domain in full (rest from reference TRBV11-1 and TRBJ1-2): EAEVAQSPRYKITEKSQAVAFWCDPISGHATLYWYRQILGQGPELLVQFQDESVVDDSQLPKDRFSAERLKGVDSTLKIQPAELGDSAMYLCASRPTGQVGAVHGYTFGSGTRLTVV.

This clonotype came up many times. The genes are TRBV5-1 and TRBJ2-3; D is unresolved. This CDR3 is built from 13 residues. V lost 5 bases, J lost 3 bases, and 10 bases lay in between. CDR1 and CDR2 (germline): SGHRS, YFSETQ. CDR3 bases: TGCGCCAGCAGAGTGAGATCTACAGATACGCAGTATTTT. Translated: CASRVRSTDTQYF. Combining the CDR3 with reference TRBV5-1 and TRBJ2-3 gives the whole variable domain KAGVTQTPRYLIKTRGQQVTLSCSPISGHRSVSWYQQTPGQGLQFLFEYFSETQRNKGNFPGRFSGRQFSNSRSEMNVSTLELGDSALYLCASRVRSTDTQYFGPGTRLTVL.

This chain connects TRBV29-1 to TRBJ2-7; TRBD1 or TRBD2 may be the D gene (5 bases each). CDR1 SQVTM and CDR2 ANQGSEA come from the germline V gene. The ends were cut back, 1 base at V and 7 bases at J, with 23 bases in the middle. This CDR3 contains 16 residues. CDR3 coding DNA: TGCAGCGTTGAAGGCACGCCGGCCGGGGCGGCAGGGGAGCAGTACTTC. Protein product: CSVEGTPAGAAGEQYF.

This clonotype was recorded many times. The chain employs TRBV10-1 and TRBJ2-7; the match to TRBD2 covers 7 bases. V lost 0 bases to trimming and J lost 2 bases; unmatched junction nucleotides: 1. Per the germline V gene, CDR1 is WNHNN and CDR2 is SYGVQD (reference sequence). The CDR3 consists of 14 residues. CDR3 sequence (DNA): TGCGCCAGCAGTGAGTCGGGAGGGACCTACGAGCAGTACTTC. This gives the protein CASSESGGTYEQYF.

The chain carries TRBV4-1 and TRBJ1-1, with TRBD1 identical over 9 bases. In germline, CDR1 is MGHRA, CDR2 YSYEKL. The CDR3 has 16 amino acids. The V and J ends lost 4 bases and 1 base, in that order; junction bases with no gene match: 7. In DNA, the CDR3 is TGCGCCAGCAGCCCAAACAGGGGGCGTGGGAACACTGAAGCTTTCTTT. It codes for CASSPNRGRGNTEAFF.

A few counts support this clonotype. The chain couples TRBV3-1 to TRBJ2-2; 10 bases line up with TRBD2. The CDR3 runs 16 residues. The V segment lost 3 bases and the J segment 2 bases; nucleotides outside the gene matches: 3. Germline CDR1 LGHDT, CDR2 YNNKEL (reference sequence). CDR3 protein: CASSHASGGNTGELFF. In DNA form, the CDR3 reads TGTGCCAGCAGCCACGCTAGCGGGGGAAACACCGGGGAGCTGTTTTTT.

This chain joins TRBV9 and TRBJ2-5; 8 nucleotides align to TRBD2. J was trimmed by 8 bases and V by 0 bases; bases with no gene match: 6. The CDR3 has 14 amino acids. Germline lookup yields CDR1 SGDLS and CDR2 YYNGEE. The CDR3 region has the DNA TGTGCCAGCAGCGTAGCTGTGGGACTAGAAACCCAGTACTTC. Translated, it gives CASSVAVGLETQYF.

V usage is TRBV10-3 and J usage is TRBJ1-2; D gene uncertain. The CDR3 contains 13 residues. V gave up 6 bases and J gave up 2 bases, with 10 bases separating them. Germline V lookup: CDR1 ENHRY, CDR2 SYGVKD. For the CDR3, the DNA is TGTGCCATCAGCGAGGACGGAAACTATGGCTACACCTTC. Its protein product is CAISEDGNYGYTF.

This clonotype showed up many times. This chain uses TRBV12-3 or TRBV12-4 with TRBJ2-2; TRBD1 matches 8 bases. V dropped 5 bases and J dropped 1; count of bases not matched to a gene: 6. The CDR3 has 16 amino acids. The CDR3 bases are TGTGCCAGCAGTACCTGGACAGGGAAGAACACCGGGGAGCTGTTTTTT. It codes for CASSTWTGKNTGELFF.

The CDR3, as DNA: TGTGCCAGCGCAAGAGGAACAGGGGGAAACACCATATATTTT. Protein product: CASARGTGGNTIYF. The rearrangement uses TRBV6-1 and TRBJ1-3, with a weak D call TRBD1 (6 bases). The CDR3 covers 14 residues. Germline V gene lookup returns CDR1 MNHNS and CDR2 SASEGT. Trimming shortened V by 8 bases and J by 4 bases, and 15 bases separated the two germline ends.